The entry below gives a single T cell receptor (beta chain) sequence along with its context. The antigen is undetermined. Primers included in the PCR were 60 Vbeta and 13 Jbeta primers. Measured with immunoSEQ multiplex PCR; TCRdb has only the in-frame clones, and not every one. Here the sample spans 150,000 to 190,000 clones, roughly 81% being singletons. This sample is part of a study of cytomegalovirus exposure and HLA in healthy donors. Study-wide points: Within an earlier analysis, most TCR beta V segments proved productive either about 87% or about 30% of the time. It was in a later analysis that TCR association rates were seen to vary by HLA locus, highest for DRB1 and lowest for HLA-C.

CDR1 and CDR2 from the germline V gene are SGHNT and YYREEE (reference sequence). V lost 4 bases to trimming and J lost 8 bases; unmatched junction nucleotides: 9. This CDR3 is 14 amino acids long. This clonotype was obtained from a young woman in good health and CMV-seronegative. The V and J genes are TRBV5-4 and TRBJ2-5; TRBD2 agrees at 9 bases. The sample taken for sequencing was PBMCs. The CDR3, as DNA: TGTGCCAGCAGCCCCCCCTTAGCGGGGGCCACCCAGTACTTC. Protein sequence: CASSPPLAGATQYF.